This TCR beta chain appears in the sequencing data of a study of blood T cell repertoires in COVID-19. For the study at large: From T cells, B-cell-depleted T cells, or PBMCs came the material, which was cDNA or gDNA.

Sequencing used immunoSEQ multiplex PCR; TCRdb keeps in-frame clones, though not all of them. The sample yields almost 500,000 clones, about nine tenths seen once. Trimming pared 6 bases from V and 4 bases from J, leaving 12 bases between. Germline V gives CDR1 MNHEY, CDR2 SMNVEV (reference sequence). The CDR3 extends over 13 amino acids. The receptor comes from a woman in her fifties or sixties who had recovered from COVID-19. V is TRBV27 and J is TRBJ1-2; D possibly corresponds to TRBD1 (6 bases). What was sequenced was PBMCs or T cells enriched from blood (not recorded which). In nucleotides, the CDR3 is TGTGCCAGCAGCCAGGGGCCCCTCTATGGCTACACCTTC. Its protein is CASSQGPLYGYTF.